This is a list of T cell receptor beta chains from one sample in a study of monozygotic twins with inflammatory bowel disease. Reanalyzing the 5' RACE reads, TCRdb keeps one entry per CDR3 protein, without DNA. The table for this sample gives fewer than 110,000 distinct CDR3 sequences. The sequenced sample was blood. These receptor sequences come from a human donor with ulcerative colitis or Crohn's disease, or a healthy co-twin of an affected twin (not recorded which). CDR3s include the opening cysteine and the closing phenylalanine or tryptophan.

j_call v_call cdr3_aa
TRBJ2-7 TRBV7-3 CASSSRGTANEQYF
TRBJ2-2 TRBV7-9 CASSLVSTGGSGELFF
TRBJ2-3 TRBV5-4 CASSLSSDTQYF
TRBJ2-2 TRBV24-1 CATSAERLPTGELFF
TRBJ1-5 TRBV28 CASSLTSYYSNQPQHF
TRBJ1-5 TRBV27 CASSPRAGARNQPQHF
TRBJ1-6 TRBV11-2 CASSLVSGASPLHF
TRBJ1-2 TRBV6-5 CASSLAAVPDGYTF
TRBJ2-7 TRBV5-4 CASSLASSGPYF
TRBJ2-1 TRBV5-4 CASSPRTSANEQFF
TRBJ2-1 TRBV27 CASSRSNEQFF
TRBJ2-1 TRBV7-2 CASSLLRDRSYNEQFF
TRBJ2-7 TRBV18 CASSPPSIGEQYF
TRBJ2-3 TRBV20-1 CSAPTQGASDTQYF
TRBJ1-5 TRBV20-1 CSARKSDSNQPQHF
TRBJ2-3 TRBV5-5 CASSLVPSATDTQYF
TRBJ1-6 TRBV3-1 CASSQGVNNSPLHF
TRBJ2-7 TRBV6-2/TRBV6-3 CASITGTVTYEQYF
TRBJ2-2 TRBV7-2 CASSQRGGRGTGVLFF
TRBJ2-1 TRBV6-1 CASSVTESSYNEQFF
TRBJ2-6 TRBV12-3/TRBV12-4 CASSLGRAPGANVLTF
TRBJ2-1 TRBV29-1 CSVDGNSGVPPYNEQFF
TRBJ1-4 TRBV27 CATRRNQQTKSEKLFF
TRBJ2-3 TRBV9 CASSVKGQVDTQYF
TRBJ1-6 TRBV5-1 CASSLDWGEPPLHF
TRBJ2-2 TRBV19 CASRPYRGSTGELFF
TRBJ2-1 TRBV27 CASRREGTYNEQFF
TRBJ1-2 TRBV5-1 CASSLIPPGRNYGYTF
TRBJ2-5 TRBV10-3 CAISEFETQYF
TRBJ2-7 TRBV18 CASSPPGTYDEQYF
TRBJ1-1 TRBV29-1 CSVRQGLNTEAFF
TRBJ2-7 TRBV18 CASSPSREYEQYF
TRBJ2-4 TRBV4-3 CASSQDVQRGNIQYF
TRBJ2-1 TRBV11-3 CASSSSLGEQFF
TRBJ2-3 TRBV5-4 CASSGLAGITDTQYF
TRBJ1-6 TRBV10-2 CASTPVGASSPLHF
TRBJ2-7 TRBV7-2 CASSRYSTASGYEQYF
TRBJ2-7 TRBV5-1 CASSLVWTGAYEQYF
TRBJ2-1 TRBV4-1 CASSQLAGHNEQFF
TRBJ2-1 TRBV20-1 CSARASGAIYNEQFF